The source of this TCR beta chain is a study of cytomegalovirus exposure and HLA in healthy donors. Germline CDR1 and CDR2: SGDLS and YYNGEE. The V gene end was trimmed by 4 bases and the J gene end by 0 bases; junction bases not matched to a gene: 19. CDR3 length: 20 amino acids. This clone was picked up a small number of times. A multiplex PCR was run with 60 Vbeta primers and 13 Jbeta primers. This table comes from immunoSEQ multiplex PCR, and its TCRdb copy is limited to in-frame clones, with some not included. The data hold approximately 160,000 clones, with around 78% observed a single time. The chain carries TRBV9 and TRBJ2-1; the match to TRBD2 covers 7 bases. This clonotype was sampled from a man aged 40-49 years in good health and CMV-seronegative. The sequenced material came from PBMCs. The CDR3 coding sequence is TGTGCCAGCAGCCCCCGGGGAGGGTGGAAGCGAAAAAGCTCCTACAATGAGCAGTTCTTC. It translates to CASSPRGGWKRKSSYNEQFF.